The subject of this entry is one T cell receptor (beta chain). Its binding antigen is unknown. Base qualities are missing; no much larger clone stands one base away. The junction shows trimming of 4 bases on V and 6 bases on J, and the gene matches do not reach 8 bases of it. The CDR3 spans 15 residues, from the cysteine through the phenylalanine. Solely the CDR3 DNA is kept, with 45 bases framed from the first base. CDR1 and CDR2 are drawn from the germline V gene: SGHTA, FQGTGA. Libraries were prepared through the immunoSEQ multiplex PCR assay. For most patients, genomic DNA was isolated with the Qiagen DNeasy Blood and Tissue Kit and shipped frozen to Adaptive Biotechnologies for TCR sequencing. For most patients, high-throughput TCR-beta CDR3 sequencing of genomic DNA was performed by Adaptive Biotechnologies. As for the authors' bioinformatics: TCR sequencing data were retrieved from Adaptive's ImmunoSEQ software for 15 to 20 patients, whereas three other patients were processed with MiXCR and VDJtools. To correct CD4 versus CD8 sorting errors, sequences present in both subsets at a frequency ratio below 5:1 were removed. CDR3 nucleotide sequences shared between donor and recipient were removed because the origin of such sequences could not be assigned. At least 2-fold expansion over unstimulated cells and a minimum CFSE-low frequency of 0.002% (template counts) or 0.001% (read counts) were required for clones to be classified as alloreactive. Clones were considered mappable if detected in sequenced pre-transplant spleen, lymph node, or MLR CFSE-low populations of the donor or recipient. Cumulative frequency of alloreactive clones was calculated as a percentage of all sequences weighted by copy number. TCRdb mirrors the immuneACCESS table, restricted to in-frame sequences. Some clones are absent from its copies; in checked studies, under half trace to an unresolved V gene, and the reason for the others is unknown. V, J and clone size are taken as reported in that table, and D and trimming were inferred from the DNA itself. For this sample the table gives some 100,000 clones, of which approximately 90% were detected only once. The top ten clones comprise about 0.062% of the sample.

This entry belongs to a study of graft-versus-host responses after intestinal transplantation (TCRdb year 2021). Regarding the research as a whole: Recipients received multivisceral, liver-intestinal, or isolated intestinal transplants. Anti-thymocyte globulin induction was given to all recipients, followed by maintenance tacrolimus and steroids for 2 to 3 years. After intestinal transplantation, graft-versus-host and host-versus-graft alloreactive T cell clones were followed in the graft, circulation and bone marrow using bulk TCR-beta CDR3 sequencing. Alloreactive clones were identified by sequencing pre-transplant mixed lymphocyte reaction products and comparing them with unstimulated pre-transplant donor and recipient T cells. The cohort enrolled about two dozen intestinal transplant recipients including one retransplant, and a few patients lacking pretransplant specimens were excluded. Donor T cell macrochimerism was defined as a peak of at least 4% donor T cells among recipient peripheral blood mononuclear cells. Samples from a few later patients were sequenced in-house on an Illumina MiSeq with MiXCR processing rather than by the commercial service.

Broader findings and caveats from the paper: Early after transplant, peak levels of circulating GvH clones were associated with declines in HvG clones. High GvH to HvG T cell clonal ratios were observed in the allografts of patients with donor T cell macrochimerism. Conclusions were limited by the relatively low number and heterogeneity of intestinal transplant patients. GvH clones turned up in recipient bone marrow, with some appearing earlier in ileal mucosa or blood, a pattern consistent with an intestinal mucosal origin.

Read against the paper, the sample's time point label means: cells obtained before transplantation from donor or recipient. CD3+CD4+ and CD3+CD8+ populations were FACS-sorted from unstimulated pre-transplant donor and recipient cells taken from spleen or lymph nodes. Rearrangement joined TRBV7-3 to TRBJ1-2; the junction holds 10 bases that match TRBD1. This receptor was obtained from a human donor who was the organ donor for an intestinal transplant. Material: unstimulated CD8+ T cells sorted from spleen or lymph node cells, obtained before transplant. CDR3 protein: CASSSNPGTGDGYTF. The nucleotide sequence reads as follows: TGTGCCAGCAGCTCGAATCCCGGGACAGGGGATGGCTACACCTTC. The entire variable domain, with the stretches around the CDR3 drawn from the reference TRBV7-3 and TRBJ1-2 proteins, is GAGVSQTPSNKVTEKGKYVELRCDPISGHTALYWYRQSLGQGPEFLIYFQGTGAADDSGLPNDRFFAVRPEGSVSTLKIQRTERGDSAVYLCASSSNPGTGDGYTFGSGTRLTVV.